This TCR beta chain was found in a study of human T cells and chemical hapten exposure. Study background: The study sensitized with 2% DPC on a 2 cm by 2 cm patch of upper inner arm skin.

Sample time point: pre-sensitization, week 0. The treatment here: therapeutic diphenylcyclopropenone sensitization with weekly scalp DPC. Ahead of applying each patch test, blood was sampled. TCRdb redid the calling of the RACE reads with MiXCR, one entry per CDR3 protein. The table lists around 380,000 distinct CDR3 sequences, 5.5% of them singletons. This clonotype was counted ten times or more. The starting material was whole blood, obtained in connection with sensitization to the hapten diphenylcyclopropenone (DPC). This sequence originates from a woman under 30 with alopecia areata. Some clones in this sample may be carry-over from other donors' samples.

CDR3 loop: CASSQGQGGTGELFF. The CDR3 DNA is TGTGCCAGCAGCCAAGGGCAGGGCGGGACCGGGGAGCTGTTTTTT. The chain combines TRBV7-6 with TRBJ2-2; perhaps D is TRBD1 or TRBD2 (5 bases each). The CDR3 is 15 amino acids. Trimming pared 5 bases from V and 5 bases from J, leaving 15 bases between. Germline CDR1 is SGHVS and CDR2 is FNYEAQ.